Shown below are 24 T cell receptor beta chains from a single sample sequenced in a study of blood T cell repertoires in COVID-19. The repertoire was sequenced with immunoSEQ multiplex PCR; TCRdb's copy has only in-frame clones and lacks some. The data show 200,000 to 250,000 clones, with approximately 78% seen just once and about 4.8% held by the top ten. The sequenced sample was peripheral blood. The receptors were gathered from a woman in her seventies with COVID-19, enrolled during active disease.

This chain links TRBV18 with TRBJ1-4, with 9 bases matching TRBD1. After removal of 4 bases from V and 5 bases from J, the junction contained 11 bases not matched to a gene. The CDR3 is 17 amino acids. Looked up from germline, CDR1 is KGHSH and CDR2 is LQKENI. CDR3 coding DNA: TGTGCCAGCTCACAGGCGCCTTCCGGGACAGGGAATGAAAAACTGTTTTTT. Translated: CASSQAPSGTGNEKLFF.

This rearrangement joins TRBV5-1 to TRBJ1-5; no firm D call. The ends were cut back, 3 bases at V and 4 bases at J, with 8 bases in the middle. Per germline, CDR1 SGHRS and CDR2 YFSETQ. This CDR3 is built from 13 residues. For the CDR3, the DNA is TGCGCCAGCAGCTCGGGAGGAAATCAGCCCCAGCATTTT. Translating it yields CASSSGGNQPQHF.

This clone was detected ten times or more. V and J are TRBV29-1 and TRBJ1-1; D uncertain. Trimming removed 6 bases at V and 6 bases at J, with 11 bases between. Germline V gene data show CDR1 as SQVTM and CDR2 as ANQGSEA. This CDR3 is built from 11 residues. Here the CDR3 reads CSVEILPEAFF. CDR3 DNA: TGCAGCGTCGAAATACTCCCTGAAGCTTTCTTT.

This rearrangement joins TRBV2 to TRBJ2-7; TRBD2 might be the D (6 bases). Per the germline V gene, CDR1 is SNHLY and CDR2 is FYNNEI. The CDR3 covers 15 residues. Trimming took 4 bases from V and 4 from J, leaving 17 bases between them. The CDR3 coding sequence is TGTGCCAGCAGTGGCGGGACTGGCAGGGTTTACGAGCAGTACTTC. Protein: CASSGGTGRVYEQYF.

The chain is built from TRBV18 and TRBJ1-1; 7 bases align to TRBD1. Trimming took 6 bases from V and 5 from J; bases not matched to a gene: 6. The length of the CDR3 is 13 residues. In germline, CDR1 is KGHSH, CDR2 LQKENI. For the CDR3, the DNA is TGTGCCAGCTCGCTACAGGGGATGACTGAAGCTTTCTTT. It encodes CASSLQGMTEAFF.

The sample holds a few counts of this clone. The chain uses TRBV2 and TRBJ1-3; TRBD1 aligns across 8 bases. V was clipped by 6 bases and J by 2 bases; unmatched bases: 3. This CDR3 has 14 amino acids. CDR1 is SNHLY, CDR2 FYNNEI, per germline. The CDR3 loop is CASRETGAGNTIYF. Here the CDR3 DNA reads TGTGCCAGCAGGGAGACAGGGGCTGGAAACACCATATATTTT. The full variable domain, completed using reference TRBV2 and TRBJ1-3, is EPEVTQTPSHQVTQMGQEVILRCVPISNHLYFYWYRQILGQKVEFLVSFYNNEISEKSEIFDDQFSVERPDGSNFTLKIRSTKLEDSAMYFCASRETGAGNTIYFGEGSWLTVV.

This clone was seen only a few times. This sequence joins TRBV4-3 and TRBJ1-1; D uncertain. CDR1 and CDR2 (germline): LGHNA, YSLEER. Trimming stripped 1 base from V and 1 base from J, with 7 bases between. This CDR3 contains 14 residues. The CDR3 is CASSQVRWNTEAFF. CDR3 sequence (DNA): TGCGCCAGCAGCCAAGTACGGTGGAACACTGAAGCTTTCTTT.

The chain employs TRBV30 and TRBJ2-5; TRBD2 agrees at 8 bases. V lost 3 bases to trimming and J lost 5 bases; unmatched junction nucleotides: 5. CDR3 length: 13 residues. Germline V lookup: CDR1 GTSNPN, CDR2 SVGIG (reference sequence). In DNA form, the CDR3 reads TGTGCCTGGAGCCAGGGACTAGACGAGACCCAGTACTTC. Protein product: CAWSQGLDETQYF.

V is TRBV30 and J is TRBJ2-3; no clear D gene. With 1 base removed from V and 2 bases from J, the gap between germline ends came to 10 bases. Germline V gene sequence: CDR1 GTSNPN, CDR2 SVGIG (reference sequence). This CDR3 is 14 amino acids long. CDR3 bases: TGTGCCTGGAGTGCCCACTCTTACACAGATACGCAGTATTTT. It specifies CAWSAHSYTDTQYF.

In this sample, this clone turned up a few times. The chain couples TRBV5-1 to TRBJ2-1, with 8 bases identical to TRBD2. The CDR3 covers 17 residues. Unmatched junction bases numbered 15, after V lost 0 bases and J lost 10 bases. CDR1 and CDR2 (germline): SGHRS, YFSETQ. DNA for the CDR3: TGCGCCAGCAGCTTGGAACCCTATAGCGGGGCCTCTAGGGAGCAGTTCTTC. As protein: CASSLEPYSGASREQFF.

The rearrangement joins TRBV27 to TRBJ1-3, with 7 bases fitting TRBD1. V trimming: 6 bases; J trimming: 1 base; junction bases outside the gene matches: 3. The CDR3 covers 14 residues. The germline CDR1 and CDR2 sequences are MNHEY and SMNVEV (reference sequence). CDR3 DNA sequence: TGTGCCAGCAGCAGGGGACAGTCTGGAAACACCATATATTTT. Translating it yields CASSRGQSGNTIYF.

The chain recombines TRBV28 with TRBJ2-3; D unresolved. The CDR3 contains 13 residues. V was trimmed by 6 bases and J by 2 bases, leaving 9 bases between them. The germline gives CDR1 MDHEN, CDR2 SYDVKM. The DNA for the CDR3 is TGTGCCAGCAGGCTGCAGGTCACAGATACGCAGTATTTT. Translated: CASRLQVTDTQYF.

The CDR3: CASSADRGPYGYTF. CDR3 nucleotide sequence: TGTGCCAGTAGTGCGGACAGGGGGCCCTATGGCTACACCTTC. The chain has TRBV19 and TRBJ1-2; TRBD1 matches at 11 bases. The CDR3 is 14 residues long. Trimming removed 5 bases from V and 4 bases from J; junction bases left unmatched: 3. Germline V gene lookup returns CDR1 LNHDA and CDR2 SQIVND (reference sequence). Variable domain in full (rest from reference TRBV19 and TRBJ1-2): DGGITQSPKYLFRKEGQNVTLSCEQNLNHDAMYWYRQDPGQGLRLIYYSQIVNDFQKGDIAEGYSVSREKKESFPLTVTSAQKNPTAFYLCASSADRGPYGYTFGSGTRLTVV.

A remark on this clone: The same CDR3 is also encoded by other DNA sequences in this sample. The V and J genes are TRBV27 and TRBJ1-3; no clear D. Germline values: CDR1 MNHEY, CDR2 SMNVEV (reference sequence). The V and J ends lost 6 bases and 2 bases respectively, with 8 bases between them. The CDR3 runs to 13 residues. DNA for the CDR3: TGTGCCAGCAGCCCGGAGGCTGGAAACACCATATATTTT. Protein: CASSPEAGNTIYF.

The V gene is TRBV24-1, the J gene TRBJ2-1, with TRBD1 matching over 10 bases. The CDR3 has 14 amino acids. Germline loops: CDR1 KGHDR, CDR2 SFDVKD. V lost 9 bases to trimming and J lost 4 bases; unmatched junction nucleotides: 5. Here the CDR3 DNA reads TGTGCCACCGCCCGGGGACAGGGGTACAATGAGCAGTTCTTC. It encodes CATARGQGYNEQFF.

The chain uses TRBV18 and TRBJ1-4; no clear D. Germline V CDR1 and CDR2: KGHSH, LQKENI. V gave up 1 base and J gave up 0 bases, with 9 bases separating them. The CDR3 is 16 residues long. CDR3 amino acids: CASSPLELATNEKLFF. The CDR3 DNA is TGTGCCAGCTCACCACTGGAGCTTGCAACTAATGAAAAACTGTTTTTT.

The gene calls are TRBV7-8 and TRBJ2-7, with TRBD2 matching over 12 bases. Germline CDR1 is SGHVS and CDR2 is FQNEAQ. V shed 3 bases and J 6 bases; nucleotides not matched to a gene: 12. The CDR3 runs to 17 residues. For the CDR3, the DNA is TGTGCCAGCAGCTTGACTAGCGGGAGAGTCCCGCTGGGCGAGCAGTACTTC. The encoded protein is CASSLTSGRVPLGEQYF.

The J gene is TRBJ2-7, the V gene TRBV28, with D tentatively TRBD1 (6 bases). CDR3 size: 14 residues. Trimming stripped 4 bases from V and 6 bases from J, with 16 bases between. Germline V lookup: CDR1 MDHEN, CDR2 SYDVKM. In DNA form, the CDR3 reads TGTGCCAGCAGTTCCAATGGGGGCGCGCCCGAGCAGTACTTC. Protein product: CASSSNGGAPEQYF. Together with reference TRBV28 and TRBJ2-7, the CDR3 gives the full variable domain: DVKVTQSSRYLVKRTGEKVFLECVQDMDHENMFWYRQDPGLGLRLIYFSYDVKMKEKGDIPEGYSVSREKKERFSLILESASTNQTSMYLCASSSNGGAPEQYFGPGTRLTVT.

The chain recombines TRBV28 with TRBJ1-2; 7 bases fit TRBD1. The germline gives CDR1 MDHEN, CDR2 SYDVKM. The ends lost 6 bases at V and 8 bases at J; junction bases unmatched: 9. The length of the CDR3 is 13 residues. In DNA form, the CDR3 reads TGTGCCAGCAGAGACAGCAGGGGGGAGGGCTACACCTTC. Its translation is CASRDSRGEGYTF.

This clone was detected only once. The chain employs TRBV7-9 and TRBJ2-1; the match to TRBD2 covers 11 bases. From germline, CDR1 is SEHNR and CDR2 FQNEAQ (reference sequence). V shed 8 bases and J 9 bases; nucleotides not matched to a gene: 21. The CDR3 sequence is 18 residues long. In DNA, the CDR3 is TGTGCCAGCGTTTTAGGGGCCGGGACAGGTGGACTAGCGGGTGAGCAGTTCTTC. This encodes CASVLGAGTGGLAGEQFF. Full variable domain (missing parts from reference TRBV7-9 and TRBJ2-1): DTGVSQNPRHKITKRGQNVTFRCDPISEHNRLYWYRQTLGQGPEFLTYFQNEAQLEKSRLLSDRFSAERPKGSFSTLEIQRTEQGDSAMYLCASVLGAGTGGLAGEQFFGPGTRLTVL.

In its sample, this clone was seen once. The V call is TRBV5-1, the J call TRBJ1-2, with D possibly matching TRBD1 (6 bases). This CDR3 is built from 14 residues. Between the trimmed V and J ends, which lost 4 bases and 4 bases, there was a span of 14 bases. Germline CDR1 and CDR2: SGHRS and YFSETQ. For the CDR3, the DNA is TGCGCCAGCAGCGAGCCCGGGACAAGCTATGGCTACACCTTC. Translation gives CASSEPGTSYGYTF.

The CDR3 region has the DNA TGTGCCAGCAGCTCAACAGTCGCCTATGGCTACACCTTC. It encodes CASSSTVAYGYTF. The chain has TRBV7-8 and TRBJ1-2; D is ambiguous. Trimming cost V 4 bases and J 4 bases, with 10 bases left between them. Germline V gives CDR1 SGHVS, CDR2 FQNEAQ. This CDR3 has 13 amino acids.

V gene TRBV30 combines with J gene TRBJ1-1; 10 positions match TRBD1. J gave up 10 bases and V 5 bases, and 1 base lay outside the gene matches. The germline V gene encodes CDR1 GTSNPN and CDR2 SVGIG (reference sequence). The CDR3 length is 10 residues. CDR3 bases: TGTGCCTGGGGGGACAGGGGAGCTTTCTTT. Amino acid sequence: CAWGDRGAFF.

This chain uses TRBV10-3 with TRBJ2-3; D might be TRBD2 (6 bases). Germline CDR1 ENHRY, CDR2 SYGVKD. V was shortened by 4 bases and J by 4 bases, with 12 bases between the two germline ends. The CDR3 contains 14 residues. The CDR3 sequence is CAISGPRDSDTQYF. In nucleotides, the CDR3 is TGTGCCATCAGTGGGCCAAGGGACTCAGATACGCAGTATTTT.